This passage covers 14 T cell receptor beta chains from one sample sequenced in a study of liver allograft versus peripheral blood T cells. Overall study context: Recipients' peripheral blood served as the comparator for T cell receptor repertoires in transplanted livers.

TCRdb used MiXCR to reprocess the reads, holding one entry per CDR3 protein. The sample has approximately 13,000 distinct CDR3 sequences; 20% are singletons. The receptors shown here come from a human patient who had a liver transplant. Some T cells may be supplied by the graft donor.

This clonotype occurred a few times. This chain connects TRBV19 to TRBJ1-3; 8 bases line up with TRBD1. Trimming took 6 bases from V and 2 from J; bases not matched to a gene: 3. The CDR3 contains 14 residues. The germline V gene encodes CDR1 LNHDA and CDR2 SQIVND (reference sequence). CDR3 protein: CASRRTGTGNTIYF. The CDR3 DNA reads as TGTGCCAGTAGAAGGACAGGGACTGGAAACACCATATATTTT.

In this sample, this clonotype is medium-sized. The chain couples TRBV7-2 to TRBJ2-7; D call uncertain. The CDR3 runs 12 residues. CDR1 is SGHTA and CDR2 is FQGNSA in the germline V gene. Trimming removed 5 bases at V and 5 bases at J, with 10 bases between. CDR3 DNA sequence: TGTGCCAGCAGCCAGTACTCTAACGAGCAGTACTTC. It yields the protein CASSQYSNEQYF. The variable domain in full, completed from reference TRBV7-2 and TRBJ2-7, reads GAGVSQSPSNKVTEKGKDVELRCDPISGHTALYWYRQSLGQGLEFLIYFQGNSAPDKSGLPSDRFSAERTGGSVSTLTIQRTQQEDSAVYLCASSQYSNEQYFGPGTRLTVT.

Many counts were recorded for this clonotype. The chain couples TRBV7-9 to TRBJ1-2; perhaps TRBD1 as D (6 bases). CDR1 is SEHNR, CDR2 FQNEAQ, per germline (reference sequence). The CDR3 contains 15 residues. V gave up 0 bases and J gave up 8 bases, with 16 bases separating them. The CDR3 region has the DNA TGTGCCAGCAGCTTAGCCACAATCAGGGGATCGGGCTACACCTTC. Translating it yields CASSLATIRGSGYTF.

In its sample, this clonotype ranks as medium-sized. The J gene is TRBJ1-5, the V gene TRBV6-6; D gene ambiguous. CDR1 MNHNY and CDR2 SVGAGI come from the germline V gene (reference sequence). The CDR3 runs to 14 residues. Trimming left V 8 bases short and J 0 bases short, with 11 bases between. CDR3 bases: TGTGCCAGCGGCCCAGTGAATAGCAATCAGCCCCAGCATTTT. This gives the protein CASGPVNSNQPQHF.

This clonotype appeared many times. J is TRBJ1-4 and V is TRBV18, with 8 bases identical to TRBD1. V was pared by 3 bases and J by 5 bases, with 2 bases of the junction left unmatched. CDR1 is KGHSH and CDR2 is LQKENI in the germline V gene. This CDR3 is built from 14 residues. CDR3 DNA: TGTGCCAGCTCACCGGACAGGGAAAATGAAAAACTGTTTTTT. This translates into CASSPDRENEKLFF. Variable domain in full (rest from reference TRBV18 and TRBJ1-4): NAGVMQNPRHLVRRRGQEARLRCSPMKGHSHVYWYRQLPEEGLKFMVYLQKENIIDESGMPKERFSAEFPKEGPSILRIQQVVRGDSAAYFCASSPDRENEKLFFGSGTQLSVL.

This clonotype was seen a few times. This sequence joins TRBV5-1 and TRBJ1-2; 10 positions match TRBD1. Germline V gene lookup returns CDR1 SGHRS and CDR2 YFSETQ. After removal of 4 bases from V and 5 bases from J, the junction contained 8 bases not matched to a gene. The CDR3 runs to 15 residues. CDR3 in DNA: TGCGCCAGCAGCCAGACAGGGGGCGCGGAATATGGCTACACCTTC. Amino acids: CASSQTGGAEYGYTF.

This clonotype is deemed medium-sized. This chain joins TRBV30 and TRBJ1-2; TRBD1 is a possible D gene (5 bases). Germline V lookup: CDR1 GTSNPN, CDR2 SVGIG (reference sequence). V was clipped by 0 bases and J by 4 bases, with 15 bases between them. The CDR3 extends over 15 amino acids. The CDR3 DNA reads TGTGCCTGGAGTGTAAAGGGGATGGTTCGCTATGGCTACACCTTC. It encodes CAWSVKGMVRYGYTF.

The CDR3 sequence is CASSTPGLGFPDTQYF. DNA of the CDR3: TGTGCCAGCAGTACACCGGGACTCGGGTTTCCAGATACGCAGTATTTT. This rearrangement joins TRBV6-1 to TRBJ2-3; D perhaps matches TRBD2 (6 bases). The CDR3 runs to 16 residues. Trimming took off 5 bases at V and 4 bases at J, with 19 bases between the two ends. Per germline, CDR1 MNHNS and CDR2 SASEGT.

The chain employs TRBV14 and TRBJ2-1, with D perhaps TRBD2 (7 bases). There are 15 residues in the CDR3. Germline assignment: CDR1 SGHDN and CDR2 FVKESK. V lost 3 bases and J lost 7, with 16 bases in between. The CDR3 DNA reads as TGTGCCAGCAGCCAGAAGGGGGGGCCGGATAATGAGCAGTTCTTC. This encodes CASSQKGGPDNEQFF.

This clonotype was seen more than once but under ten times. CDR3 protein: CASSRENTIYF. Here the CDR3 DNA reads TGTGCCAGCAGCAGGGAGAACACCATATATTTT. The chain employs TRBV5-6 and TRBJ1-3; D remains unclear. Trimming took 4 bases from V and 7 from J, leaving 6 bases between them. Germline CDR1 SGHDT, CDR2 YYEEEE. The CDR3 sequence is 11 residues long.

The V and J genes are TRBV12-3 or TRBV12-4 and TRBJ1-5, with a weak D call TRBD1 (5 bases). The V end was cut by 5 bases, the J end by 1 base, with 18 bases between. This CDR3 spans 17 amino acids. CDR3 nucleotide sequence: TGTGCCAGCAGTCCGATGCGGGGGGGTGGAAGCAATCAGCCCCAGCATTTT. The encoded protein is CASSPMRGGGSNQPQHF.

The chain employs TRBV19 and TRBJ1-4; D is uncertain. Germline V CDR1 and CDR2: LNHDA, SQIVND (reference sequence). The germline V and J ends were trimmed by 2 bases and 5 bases, with 12 bases remaining between them. The CDR3 runs 15 residues. The CDR3 DNA follows: TGTGCCAGTAGTATAATCGTGGGGTTGAATGAAAAACTGTTTTTT. Translated: CASSIIVGLNEKLFF.

This sequence joins TRBV12-3 or TRBV12-4 and TRBJ1-2; D remains unclear. V was shortened by 3 bases and J by 5 bases, with 7 bases between the two germline ends. CDR3 length: 12 amino acids. CDR3 coding DNA: TGTGCCAGCAGTTTTACGGCGTATGGCTACACCTTC. The encoded protein is CASSFTAYGYTF.

This chain uses TRBV30 with TRBJ1-1; no firm D call. The length of the CDR3 is 13 residues. Trimming cost V 2 bases and J 5 bases, with 12 bases left between them. CDR1 and CDR2 (germline): GTSNPN, SVGIG (reference sequence). The CDR3 region is CAWSSTQWTEAFF. Here the CDR3 DNA reads TGTGCCTGGAGTAGTACCCAGTGGACTGAAGCTTTCTTT. Looking up the rest from reference TRBV30 and TRBJ1-1 gives the full variable domain: SQTIHQWPATLVQPVGSPLSLECTVEGTSNPNLYWYRQAAGRGLQLLFYSVGIGQISSEVPQNLSASRPQDRQFILSSKKLLLSDSGFYLCAWSSTQWTEAFFGQGTRLTVV.